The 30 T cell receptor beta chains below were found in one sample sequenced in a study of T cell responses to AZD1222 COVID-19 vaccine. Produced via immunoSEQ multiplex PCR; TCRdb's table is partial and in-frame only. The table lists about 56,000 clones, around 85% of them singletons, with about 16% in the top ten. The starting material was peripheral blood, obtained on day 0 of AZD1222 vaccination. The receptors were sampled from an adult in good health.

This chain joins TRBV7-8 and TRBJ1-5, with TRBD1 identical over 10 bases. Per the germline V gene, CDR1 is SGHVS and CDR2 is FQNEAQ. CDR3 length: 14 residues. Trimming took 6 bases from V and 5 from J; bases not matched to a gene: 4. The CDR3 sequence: CASRTGTGDQPQHF. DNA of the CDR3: TGTGCCAGCAGGACTGGGACAGGGGATCAGCCCCAGCATTTT. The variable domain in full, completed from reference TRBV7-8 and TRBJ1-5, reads GAGVSQSPRYKVAKRGQDVALRCDPISGHVSLFWYQQALGQGPEFLTYFQNEAQLDKSGLPSDRFFAERPEGSVSTLKIQRTQQEDSAVYLCASRTGTGDQPQHFGDGTRLSIL.

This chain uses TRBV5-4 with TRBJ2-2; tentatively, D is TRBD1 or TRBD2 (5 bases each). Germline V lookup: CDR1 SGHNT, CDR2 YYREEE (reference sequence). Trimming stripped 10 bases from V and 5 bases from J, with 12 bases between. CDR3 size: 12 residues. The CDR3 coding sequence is TGTGCCGGCCGGTGGGGGACCGGGGAGCTGTTTTTT. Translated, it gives CAGRWGTGELFF.

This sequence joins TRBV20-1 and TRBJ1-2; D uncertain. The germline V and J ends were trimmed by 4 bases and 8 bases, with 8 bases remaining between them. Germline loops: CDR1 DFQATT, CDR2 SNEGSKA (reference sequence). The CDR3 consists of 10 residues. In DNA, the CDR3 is TGCAGTGCTACGCGCCGGGGCTACACCTTC. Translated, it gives CSATRRGYTF.

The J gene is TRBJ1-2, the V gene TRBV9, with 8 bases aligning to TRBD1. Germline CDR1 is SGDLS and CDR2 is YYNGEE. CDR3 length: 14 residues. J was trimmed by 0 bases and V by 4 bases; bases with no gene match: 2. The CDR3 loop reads CASSRQGPNYGYTF. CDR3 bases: TGTGCCAGCAGCCGACAGGGGCCTAACTATGGCTACACCTTC.

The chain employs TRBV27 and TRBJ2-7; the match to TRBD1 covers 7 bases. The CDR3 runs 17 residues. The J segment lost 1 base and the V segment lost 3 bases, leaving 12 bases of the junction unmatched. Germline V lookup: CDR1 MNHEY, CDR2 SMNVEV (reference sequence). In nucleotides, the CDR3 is TGTGCCAGCAGTTTCGTGTTTACGCAGGGGGAGTCCTACGAGCAGTACTTC. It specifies CASSFVFTQGESYEQYF.

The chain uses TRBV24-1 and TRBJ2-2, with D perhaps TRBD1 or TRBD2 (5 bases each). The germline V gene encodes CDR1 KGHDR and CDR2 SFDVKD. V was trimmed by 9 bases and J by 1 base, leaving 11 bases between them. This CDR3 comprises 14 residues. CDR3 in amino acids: CATGTTKNTGELFF. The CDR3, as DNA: TGTGCCACCGGGACGACTAAGAACACCGGGGAGCTGTTTTTT.

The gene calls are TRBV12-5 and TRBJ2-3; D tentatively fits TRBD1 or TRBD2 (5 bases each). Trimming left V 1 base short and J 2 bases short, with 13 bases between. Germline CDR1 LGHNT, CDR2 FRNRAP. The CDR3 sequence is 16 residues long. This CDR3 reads CASGLAAQGTTDTQYF. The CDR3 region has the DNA TGTGCTAGTGGTTTGGCCGCCCAAGGGACCACAGATACGCAGTATTTT. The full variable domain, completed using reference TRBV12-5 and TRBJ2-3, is DARVTQTPRHKVTEMGQEVTMRCQPILGHNTVFWYRQTMMQGLELLAYFRNRAPLDDSGMPKDRFSAEMPDATLATLKIQPSEPRDSAVYFCASGLAAQGTTDTQYFGPGTRLTVL.

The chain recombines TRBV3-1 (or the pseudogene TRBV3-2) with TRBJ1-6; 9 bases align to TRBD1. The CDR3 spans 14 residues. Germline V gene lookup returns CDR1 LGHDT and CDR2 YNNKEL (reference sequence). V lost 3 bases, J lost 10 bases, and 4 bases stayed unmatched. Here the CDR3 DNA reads TGTGCCAGCAGCCAGGGACAGGGAGAGTCACCCCTCCACTTT. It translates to CASSQGQGESPLHF.

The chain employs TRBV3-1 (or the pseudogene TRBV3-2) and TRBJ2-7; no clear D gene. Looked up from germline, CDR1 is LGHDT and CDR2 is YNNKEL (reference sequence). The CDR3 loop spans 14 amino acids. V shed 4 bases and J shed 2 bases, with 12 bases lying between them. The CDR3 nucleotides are TGTGCCAGCAGCCCACACAGAGAAGCCTACGAGCAGTACTTC. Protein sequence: CASSPHREAYEQYF.

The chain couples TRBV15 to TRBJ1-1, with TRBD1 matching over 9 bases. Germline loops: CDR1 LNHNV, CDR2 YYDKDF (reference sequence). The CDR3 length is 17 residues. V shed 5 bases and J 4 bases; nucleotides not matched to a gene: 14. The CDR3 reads CATSRNRGRVGATEAFF. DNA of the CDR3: TGTGCCACCAGCCGGAACAGGGGGCGCGTTGGGGCCACTGAAGCTTTCTTT.

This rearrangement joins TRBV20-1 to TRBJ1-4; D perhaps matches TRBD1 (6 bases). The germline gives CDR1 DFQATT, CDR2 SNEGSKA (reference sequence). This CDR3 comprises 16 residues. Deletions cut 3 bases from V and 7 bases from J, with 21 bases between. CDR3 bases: TGCAGTGCTAGTCGCCCTACAGGGCTTTATGGTGAAAAACTGTTTTTT. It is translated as CSASRPTGLYGEKLFF.

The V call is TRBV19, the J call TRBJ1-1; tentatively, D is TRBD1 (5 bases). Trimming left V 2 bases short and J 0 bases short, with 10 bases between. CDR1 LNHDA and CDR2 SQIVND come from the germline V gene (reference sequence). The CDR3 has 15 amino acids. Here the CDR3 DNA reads TGTGCCAGTAGTATATCAGGGTATCTGAACACTGAAGCTTTCTTT. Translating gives CASSISGYLNTEAFF.

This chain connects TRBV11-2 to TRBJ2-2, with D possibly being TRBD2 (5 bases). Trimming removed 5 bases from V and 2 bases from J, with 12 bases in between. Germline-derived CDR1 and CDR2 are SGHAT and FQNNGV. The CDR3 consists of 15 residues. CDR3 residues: CASSRRGDNTGELFF. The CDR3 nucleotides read TGTGCCAGCAGCAGACGGGGAGATAACACCGGGGAGCTGTTTTTT. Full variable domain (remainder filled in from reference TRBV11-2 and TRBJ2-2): EAGVAQSPRYKIIEKRQSVAFWCNPISGHATLYWYQQILGQGPKLLIQFQNNGVVDDSQLPKDRFSAERLKGVDSTLKIQPAKLEDSAVYLCASSRRGDNTGELFFGEGSRLTVL.

CDR3 residues: CASSFPTVNTEAFF. DNA for the CDR3: TGTGCCAGCAGTTTCCCGACAGTGAACACTGAAGCTTTCTTT. J is TRBJ1-1 and V is TRBV28; TRBD1 might be the D (5 bases). Germline assignment: CDR1 MDHEN and CDR2 SYDVKM. V lost 3 bases and J lost 0, with 8 bases in between. The length of the CDR3 is 14 residues.

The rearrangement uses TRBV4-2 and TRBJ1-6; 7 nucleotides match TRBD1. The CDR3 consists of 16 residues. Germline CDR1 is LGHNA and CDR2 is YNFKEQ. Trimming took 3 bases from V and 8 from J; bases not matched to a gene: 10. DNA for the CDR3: TGTGCCAGCAGCCATGCTAGGCAGGGGGATGATTCACCCCTCCACTTT. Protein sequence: CASSHARQGDDSPLHF.

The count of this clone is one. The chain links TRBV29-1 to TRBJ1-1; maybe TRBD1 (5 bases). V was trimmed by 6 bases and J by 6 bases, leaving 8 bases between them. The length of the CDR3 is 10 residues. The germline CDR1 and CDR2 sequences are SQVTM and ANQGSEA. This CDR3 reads CSVGGPEAFF. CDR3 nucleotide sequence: TGCAGCGTCGGGGGTCCTGAAGCTTTCTTT. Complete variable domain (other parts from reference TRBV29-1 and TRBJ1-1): SAVISQKPSRDICQRGTSLTIQCQVDSQVTMMFWYRQQPGQSLTLIATANQGSEATYESGFVIDKFPISRPNLTFSTLTVSNMSPEDSSIYLCSVGGPEAFFGQGTRLTVV.

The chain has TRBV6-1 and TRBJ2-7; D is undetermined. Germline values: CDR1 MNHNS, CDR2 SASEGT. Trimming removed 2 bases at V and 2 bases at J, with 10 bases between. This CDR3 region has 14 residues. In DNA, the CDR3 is TGTGCCAGCAGTGAAAGCCCCCCAACCTACGAGCAGTACTTC. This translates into CASSESPPTYEQYF.

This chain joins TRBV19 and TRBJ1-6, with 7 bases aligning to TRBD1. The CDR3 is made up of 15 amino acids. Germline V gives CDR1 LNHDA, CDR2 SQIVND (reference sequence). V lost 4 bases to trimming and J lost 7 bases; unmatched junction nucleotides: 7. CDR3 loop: CASSNRQGRNSPLHF. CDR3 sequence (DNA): TGTGCCAGTAGTAACCGACAGGGCCGGAATTCACCCCTCCACTTT.

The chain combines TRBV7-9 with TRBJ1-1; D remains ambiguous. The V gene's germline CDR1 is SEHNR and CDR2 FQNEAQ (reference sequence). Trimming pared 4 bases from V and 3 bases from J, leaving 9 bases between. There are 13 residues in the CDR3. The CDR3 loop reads CASSSFGDTEAFF. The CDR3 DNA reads TGTGCCAGCAGCTCCTTTGGGGACACTGAAGCTTTCTTT.

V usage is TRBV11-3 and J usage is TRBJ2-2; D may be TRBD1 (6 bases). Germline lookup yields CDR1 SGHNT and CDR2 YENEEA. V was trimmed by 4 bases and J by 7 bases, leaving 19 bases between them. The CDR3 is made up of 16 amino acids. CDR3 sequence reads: CASSSTYQEGGGELFF. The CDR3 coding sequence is TGTGCCAGCAGCTCTACCTACCAGGAAGGGGGCGGGGAGCTGTTTTTT.

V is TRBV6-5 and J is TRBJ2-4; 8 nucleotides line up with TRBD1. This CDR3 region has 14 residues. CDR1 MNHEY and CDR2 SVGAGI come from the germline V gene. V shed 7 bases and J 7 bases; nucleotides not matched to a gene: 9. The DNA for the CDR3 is TGTGCCAGCAACGGACAGGGTTCGTGGAACATTCAGTACTTC. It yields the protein CASNGQGSWNIQYF.

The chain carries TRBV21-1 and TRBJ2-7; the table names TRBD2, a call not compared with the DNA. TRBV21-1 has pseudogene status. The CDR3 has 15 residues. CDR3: CASSIGGPPIYEQYF. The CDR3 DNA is TGTGCCAGCAGCATTGGCGGTCCCCCGATCTACGAGCAGTACTTC.

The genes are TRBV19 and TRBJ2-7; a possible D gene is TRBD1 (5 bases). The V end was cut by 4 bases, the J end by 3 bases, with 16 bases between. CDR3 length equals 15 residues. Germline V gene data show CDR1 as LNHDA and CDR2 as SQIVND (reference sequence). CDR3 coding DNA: TGTGCCAGTAGTACCTCCGGGCAGGGCGGCTACGAGCAGTACTTC. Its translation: CASSTSGQGGYEQYF. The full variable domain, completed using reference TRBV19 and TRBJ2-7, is DGGITQSPKYLFRKEGQNVTLSCEQNLNHDAMYWYRQDPGQGLRLIYYSQIVNDFQKGDIAEGYSVSREKKESFPLTVTSAQKNPTAFYLCASSTSGQGGYEQYFGPGTRLTVT.

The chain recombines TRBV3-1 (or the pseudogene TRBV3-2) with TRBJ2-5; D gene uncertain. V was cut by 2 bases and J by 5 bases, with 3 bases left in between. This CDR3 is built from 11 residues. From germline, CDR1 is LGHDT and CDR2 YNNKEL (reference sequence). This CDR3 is CASSQTETQYF. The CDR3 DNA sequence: TGTGCCAGCAGCCAAACGGAGACCCAGTACTTC.

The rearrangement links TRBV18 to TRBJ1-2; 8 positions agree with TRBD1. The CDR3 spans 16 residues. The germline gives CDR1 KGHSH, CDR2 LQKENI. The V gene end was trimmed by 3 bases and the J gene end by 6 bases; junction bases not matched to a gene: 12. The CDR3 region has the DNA TGTGCCAGCTCACCTGTCGGACAGGGAGGCGGGAATGGCTACACCTTC. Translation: CASSPVGQGGGNGYTF.

The CDR3 DNA is TGTGCCAGCAGCTTAACGCCAGGGGCCAAGAATTCACCCCTCCACTTT. This gives the protein CASSLTPGAKNSPLHF. The chain couples TRBV7-2 to TRBJ1-6, with D possibly matching TRBD1 (6 bases). The CDR3 totals 16 residues. CDR1 is SGHTA and CDR2 is FQGNSA in the germline V gene. Trimming took 2 bases from V and 7 from J, leaving 15 bases between them.

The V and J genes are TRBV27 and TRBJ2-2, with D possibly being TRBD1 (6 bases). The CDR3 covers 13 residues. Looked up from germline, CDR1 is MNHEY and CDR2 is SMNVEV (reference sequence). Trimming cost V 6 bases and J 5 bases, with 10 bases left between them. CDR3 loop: CASRLQGTGELFF. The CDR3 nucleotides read TGTGCCAGCAGATTACAGGGTACCGGGGAGCTGTTTTTT.

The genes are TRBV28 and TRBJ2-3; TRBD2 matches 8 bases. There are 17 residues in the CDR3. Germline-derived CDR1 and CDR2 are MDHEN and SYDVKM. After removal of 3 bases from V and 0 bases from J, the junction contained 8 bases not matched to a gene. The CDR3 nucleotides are TGTGCCAGCAGTTTTCAGGCGGGGGGATTTAGCACAGATACGCAGTATTTT. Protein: CASSFQAGGFSTDTQYF.

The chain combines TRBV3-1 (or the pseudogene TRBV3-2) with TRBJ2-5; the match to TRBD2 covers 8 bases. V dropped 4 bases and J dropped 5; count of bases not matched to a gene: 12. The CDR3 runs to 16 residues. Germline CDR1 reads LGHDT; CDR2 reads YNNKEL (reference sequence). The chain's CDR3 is CASSLTPGLAGETQYF. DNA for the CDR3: TGTGCCAGCAGCCTGACCCCTGGACTAGCAGGGGAGACCCAGTACTTC.

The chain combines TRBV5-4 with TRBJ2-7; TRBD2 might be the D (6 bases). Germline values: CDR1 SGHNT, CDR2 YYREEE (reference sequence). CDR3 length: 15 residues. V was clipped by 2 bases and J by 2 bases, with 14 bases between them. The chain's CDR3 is CASSFFGGATYEQYF. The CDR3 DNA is TGTGCCAGCAGCTTTTTCGGGGGAGCAACCTACGAGCAGTACTTC.